This note documents a single T cell receptor beta chain sequence. Measured with immunoSEQ multiplex PCR; TCRdb has only the in-frame clones, and not every one. The sample shows around 31,000 clones, 89% of them seen only once. This record belongs to a study of T cells in localized non-small cell lung cancer. The CDR3 totals 15 residues. Germline V gives CDR1 MDHEN, CDR2 SYDVKM. J lost 2 bases, V lost 6 bases, and 7 bases had no gene match. This sequence was found in a woman aged 35-75 years with stage I lung adenocarcinoma. The rearrangement links TRBV28 to TRBJ2-1; 7 nucleotides agree with TRBD1. Sequenced here: peripheral blood, sampled before any cancer treatment. The CDR3 is CASSEGQRPYNEQFF. As DNA, the CDR3 is TGTGCCAGCAGCGAGGGACAGAGACCCTACAATGAGCAGTTCTTC.